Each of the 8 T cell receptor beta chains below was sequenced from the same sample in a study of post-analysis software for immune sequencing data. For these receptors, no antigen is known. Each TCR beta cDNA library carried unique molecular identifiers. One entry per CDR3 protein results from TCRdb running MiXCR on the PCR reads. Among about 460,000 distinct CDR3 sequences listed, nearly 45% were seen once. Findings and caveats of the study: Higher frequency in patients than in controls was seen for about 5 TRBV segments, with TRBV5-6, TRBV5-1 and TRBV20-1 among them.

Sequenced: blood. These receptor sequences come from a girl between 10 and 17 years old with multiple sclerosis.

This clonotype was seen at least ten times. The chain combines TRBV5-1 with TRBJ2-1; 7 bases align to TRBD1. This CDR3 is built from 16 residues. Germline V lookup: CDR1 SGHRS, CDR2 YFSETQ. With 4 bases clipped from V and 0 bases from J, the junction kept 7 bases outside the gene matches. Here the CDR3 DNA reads TGCGCCAGCAGCCCGGCCCAGGGGGTCTCCTACAATGAGCAGTTCTTC. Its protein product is CASSPAQGVSYNEQFF.

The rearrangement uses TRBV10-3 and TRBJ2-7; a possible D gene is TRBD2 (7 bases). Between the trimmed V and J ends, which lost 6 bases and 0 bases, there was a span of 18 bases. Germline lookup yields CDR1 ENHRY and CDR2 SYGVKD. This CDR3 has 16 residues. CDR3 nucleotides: TGTGCCATCAGCCGACGGGGGGCCAGGAGCTCCTACGAGCAGTACTTC. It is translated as CAISRRGARSSYEQYF.

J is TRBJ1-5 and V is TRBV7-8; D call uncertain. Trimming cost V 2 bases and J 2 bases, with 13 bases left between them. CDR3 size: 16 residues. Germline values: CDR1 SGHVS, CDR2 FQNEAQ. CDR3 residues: CASSLPPSRGNQPQHF. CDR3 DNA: TGTGCCAGCAGCTTACCCCCGTCGAGGGGCAATCAGCCCCAGCATTTT.

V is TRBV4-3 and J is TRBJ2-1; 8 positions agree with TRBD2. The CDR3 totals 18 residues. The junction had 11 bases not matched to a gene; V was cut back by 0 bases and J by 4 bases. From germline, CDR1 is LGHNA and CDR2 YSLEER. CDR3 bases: TGCGCCAGCAGCCAAGATGGTCCGGGAGGGCCGAAATACAATGAGCAGTTCTTC. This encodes CASSQDGPGGPKYNEQFF.

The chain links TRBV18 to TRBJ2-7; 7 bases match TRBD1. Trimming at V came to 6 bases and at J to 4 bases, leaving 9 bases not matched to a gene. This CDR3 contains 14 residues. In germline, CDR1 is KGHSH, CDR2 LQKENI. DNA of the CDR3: TGTGCCAGCTCTCTTGACAGGGTGAGATACGAGCAGTACTTC. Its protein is CASSLDRVRYEQYF. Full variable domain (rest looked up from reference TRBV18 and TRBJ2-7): NAGVMQNPRHLVRRRGQEARLRCSPMKGHSHVYWYRQLPEEGLKFMVYLQKENIIDESGMPKERFSAEFPKEGPSILRIQQVVRGDSAAYFCASSLDRVRYEQYFGPGTRLTVT.

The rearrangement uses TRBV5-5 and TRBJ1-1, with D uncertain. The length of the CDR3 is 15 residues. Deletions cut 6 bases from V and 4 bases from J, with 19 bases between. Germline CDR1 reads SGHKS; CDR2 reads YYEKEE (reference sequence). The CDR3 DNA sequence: TGTGCCAGCAACCTCGGTGGGCGCAGCTCCACTGAAGCTTTCTTT. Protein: CASNLGGRSSTEAFF.

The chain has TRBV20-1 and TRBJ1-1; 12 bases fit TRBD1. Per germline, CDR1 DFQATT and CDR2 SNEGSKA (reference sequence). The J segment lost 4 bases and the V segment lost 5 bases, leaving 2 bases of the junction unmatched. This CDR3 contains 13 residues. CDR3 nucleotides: TGCAGTGCTGGGGACAGGGGGCTCACTGAAGCTTTCTTT. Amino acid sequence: CSAGDRGLTEAFF.

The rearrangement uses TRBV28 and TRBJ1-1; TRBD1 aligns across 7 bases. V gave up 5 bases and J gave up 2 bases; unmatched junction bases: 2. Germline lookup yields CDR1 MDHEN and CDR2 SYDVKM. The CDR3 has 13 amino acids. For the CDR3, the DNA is TGTGCCAGCAGTAGACAGGGCAACACTGAAGCTTTCTTT. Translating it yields CASSRQGNTEAFF. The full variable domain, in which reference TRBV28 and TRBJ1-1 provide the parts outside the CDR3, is DVKVTQSSRYLVKRTGEKVFLECVQDMDHENMFWYRQDPGLGLRLIYFSYDVKMKEKGDIPEGYSVSREKKERFSLILESASTNQTSMYLCASSRQGNTEAFFGQGTRLTVV.